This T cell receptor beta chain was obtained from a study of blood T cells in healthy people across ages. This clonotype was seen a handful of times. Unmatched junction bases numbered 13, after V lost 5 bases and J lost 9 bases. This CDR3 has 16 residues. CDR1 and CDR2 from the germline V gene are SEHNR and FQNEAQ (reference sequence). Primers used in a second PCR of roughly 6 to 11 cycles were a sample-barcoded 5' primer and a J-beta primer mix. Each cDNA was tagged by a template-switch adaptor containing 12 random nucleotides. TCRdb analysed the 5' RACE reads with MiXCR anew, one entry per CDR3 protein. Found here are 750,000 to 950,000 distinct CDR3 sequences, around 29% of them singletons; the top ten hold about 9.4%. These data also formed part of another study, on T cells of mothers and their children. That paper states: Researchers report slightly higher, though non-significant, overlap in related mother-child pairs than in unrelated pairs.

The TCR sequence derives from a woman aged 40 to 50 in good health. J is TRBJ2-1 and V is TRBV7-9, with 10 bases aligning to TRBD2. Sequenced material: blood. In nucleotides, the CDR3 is TGTGCCAGCAGCCATGAACTAGCGGGGTGGGGTAGTGAGCAGTTCTTC. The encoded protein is CASSHELAGWGSEQFF.